Detailed here is one T cell receptor beta chain. The antigen remains unidentified. The sample belongs to a study of vaccination and CD4 T cells after COVID-19. At the level of the study: Convalescent persons amounted to six males plus four females, two of whom were Hispanic.

The study sequenced cultured CD4+ T cell DNA using the Oncomine TCR Beta short-read assay. TCRdb reanalysed the PCR reads using MiXCR and keeps one entry per CDR3 protein. Of about 10,000 distinct CDR3 sequences in the sample, roughly 28% are singletons; the top ten hold approximately 16%. The CDR3 length is 15 residues. Germline V lookup: CDR1 MDHEN, CDR2 SYDVKM. V dropped 6 bases and J dropped 6; count of bases not matched to a gene: 9. The treatment was: approximately nine-day PBMC culture with coronavirus spike peptide pools or control peptides (ViraFEST assay). Each well received two million PBMCs, cultured with about 9.4 IU/ml IL-2 and roughly 10 ug/ml peptide pools.

The clonotype comes from a human donor who had recovered from COVID-19. The sequencing here drew on CD4+ T cells from blood, cultured in vitro, taken after SARS-CoV-2 vaccination. The gene calls are TRBV28 and TRBJ2-3; 10 bases are shared with TRBD2. The CDR3 reads CASSPGTSESDTQYF. The CDR3 DNA is TGTGCCAGCAGCCCCGGGACTAGCGAATCCGATACGCAGTATTTT.